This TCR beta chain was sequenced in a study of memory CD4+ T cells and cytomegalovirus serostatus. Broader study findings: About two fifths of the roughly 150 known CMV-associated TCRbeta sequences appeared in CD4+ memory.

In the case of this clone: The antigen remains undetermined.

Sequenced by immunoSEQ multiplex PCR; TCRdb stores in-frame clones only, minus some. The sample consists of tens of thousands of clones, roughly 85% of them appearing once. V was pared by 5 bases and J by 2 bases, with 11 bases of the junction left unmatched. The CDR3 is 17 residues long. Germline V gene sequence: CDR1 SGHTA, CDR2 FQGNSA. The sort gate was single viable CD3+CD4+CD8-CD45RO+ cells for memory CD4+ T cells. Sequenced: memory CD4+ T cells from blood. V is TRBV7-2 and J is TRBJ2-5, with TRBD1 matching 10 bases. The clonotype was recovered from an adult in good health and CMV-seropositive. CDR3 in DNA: TGTGCCAGCAGCCGCTCAATAGGGACAGGGGTACAAGAGACCCAGTACTTC. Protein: CASSRSIGTGVQETQYF.